Presented here are 31 T cell receptor beta chains from one specimen sequenced in a study of blood T cell repertoires in COVID-19 (dated by TCRdb to 2020 to 2021). The receptor library was made with the immunoSEQ multiplex PCR assay. Entries here come from immuneACCESS through TCRdb and include only in-frame sequences with V and J called. Some clones fail to appear in such tables; in the studies checked, an unresolved V gene covers under half of the shortfall, and the cause of the remainder is unknown. The sample yields some 180,000 clones; approximately 80% were counted once. The top ten clonotypes cover around 5.5% of the sample. Sequencing used PBMCs or T cells enriched from blood (not recorded which). These receptors all stem from a woman in her sixties or seventies with acute COVID-19.

This chain links TRBV5-1 with TRBJ1-3; a possible D gene is TRBD1 (6 bases). V was shortened by 2 bases and J by 3 bases, with 9 bases between the two germline ends. The CDR3 length is 14 residues. CDR1 SGHRS and CDR2 YFSETQ come from the germline V gene. The CDR3 protein is CASSLEGGGNTIYF. The CDR3 DNA sequence: TGCGCCAGCAGCTTAGAAGGGGGTGGAAACACCATATATTTT.

V is TRBV10-3 and J is TRBJ2-5, with 8 positions matching TRBD2. Losses at the gene ends were 4 bases for V and 4 bases for J; bases not matched to a gene: 8. The CDR3 extends over 15 amino acids. In germline, CDR1 is ENHRY, CDR2 SYGVKD. CDR3 amino acids: CAISGGRAGGETQYF. CDR3 nucleotides: TGTGCCATCAGTGGAGGTCGGGCGGGGGGAGAGACCCAGTACTTC.

The chain links TRBV5-1 to TRBJ2-2; 9 bases map to TRBD2. The CDR3 totals 16 residues. The V gene end was trimmed by 6 bases and the J gene end by 2 bases; junction bases not matched to a gene: 8. Germline values: CDR1 SGHRS, CDR2 YFSETQ. The CDR3, as DNA: TGCGCCAGCAACTTAGCGGGGGCCCTAAACACCGGGGAGCTGTTTTTT. Translation gives CASNLAGALNTGELFF.

In nucleotides, the CDR3 is TGTGCCAGCAGCCTCGAGACAGGGGGCTCGGCTTTCTTT. Protein: CASSLETGGSAFF. V gene TRBV12-3 or TRBV12-4 combines with J gene TRBJ1-1; 10 bases map to TRBD1. The length of the CDR3 is 13 residues. V shed 6 bases, J shed 11 bases, and the junction held 9 bases outside the gene matches.

The chain is built from TRBV7-2 and TRBJ2-5, with D maybe TRBD2 (5 bases). CDR1 SGHTA and CDR2 FQGNSA come from the germline V gene. V gave up 4 bases and J gave up 3 bases, with 15 bases separating them. CDR3 length equals 15 residues. The CDR3 DNA is TGTGCCAGCAGCTCCGGGATGAGGGCGGAAGAGACCCAGTACTTC. Encoded protein: CASSSGMRAEETQYF.

The chain has TRBV5-3 and TRBJ2-1; 9 bases are shared with TRBD1. TRBV5-3 is flagged as an ORF with uncertain function. This CDR3 contains 15 residues. V shed 4 bases, J shed 3 bases, and the junction held 5 bases outside the gene matches. As DNA, the CDR3 is TGTGCCAGAAGCCTCCGGGACAGGGACTACAATGAGCAGTTCTTC. Its protein product is CARSLRDRDYNEQFF.

A note on this clone: An end of the junction differs from the germline gene, which may be a read error. The chain's CDR3 is CASSVGGQVGSGNTIYF. The CDR3 coding sequence is TGTGCTAGCAGCGTAGGGGGACAAGTCGGCTCTGGAAACACCATATATTTT. The V call is TRBV9, the J call TRBJ1-3, with a possible D match to TRBD1 (6 bases). The CDR3 is 17 amino acids. Germline CDR1 reads SGDLS; CDR2 reads YYNGEE. The full variable domain, rest sourced from reference TRBV9 and TRBJ1-3, is DSGVTQTPKHLITATGQRVTLRCSPRSGDLSVYWYQQSLDQGLQFLIQYYNGEERAKGNILERFSAQQFPDLHSELNLSSLELGDSALYFCASSVGGQVGSGNTIYFGEGSWLTVV.

This rearrangement joins TRBV28 to TRBJ1-4; the D is unclear. With 5 bases removed from V and 8 bases from J, the gap between germline ends came to 9 bases. The germline gives CDR1 MDHEN, CDR2 SYDVKM. This CDR3 spans 12 amino acids. In nucleotides, the CDR3 is TGTGCCAGCAGTATTCCCAGAGAAAAACTGTTTTTT. Its protein product is CASSIPREKLFF.

This chain links TRBV10-3 with TRBJ2-5; maybe TRBD1 (6 bases). CDR1 and CDR2 (germline): ENHRY, SYGVKD. Between the trimmed V and J ends, which lost 10 bases and 5 bases, there was a span of 23 bases. CDR3 size: 15 residues. The CDR3 DNA reads as TGTGCCACCTTTAATGGTAACAGGGTGTTGGAGACCCAGTACTTC. It codes for CATFNGNRVLETQYF.

The V call is TRBV10-3, the J call TRBJ2-6; 10 bases match TRBD2. Germline CDR1 reads ENHRY; CDR2 reads SYGVKD. Losses at the gene ends were 4 bases for V and 1 base for J; bases not matched to a gene: 7. The CDR3 is 18 amino acids. The CDR3 region is CAISGGASGSSGANVLTF. As DNA, the CDR3 is TGTGCCATCAGTGGGGGGGCTAGCGGGAGTTCTGGGGCCAACGTCCTGACTTTC.

This chain uses TRBV6-2 or TRBV6-3 with TRBJ1-1; D remains ambiguous. Germline CDR1 MNHEY, CDR2 SVGEGT. V was clipped by 6 bases and J by 0 bases, with 17 bases between them. The CDR3 has 16 residues. CDR3 nucleotides: TGTGCCAGCAGCAGGTGGAGCAGTGTAATGAACACTGAAGCTTTCTTT. As protein: CASSRWSSVMNTEAFF.

V is TRBV2 and J is TRBJ1-6, with D possibly matching TRBD1 (5 bases). The CDR3 has 19 amino acids. Trimming stripped 2 bases from V and 6 bases from J, with 23 bases between. Germline V lookup: CDR1 SNHLY, CDR2 FYNNEI. CDR3 nucleotides: TGTGCCAGCAGTGAAATCGATACAGGTTTATTCTATTCTAATTCACCCCTCCACTTT. This encodes CASSEIDTGLFYSNSPLHF.

J is TRBJ2-7 and V is TRBV28; TRBD1 might be the D (5 bases). CDR1 MDHEN and CDR2 SYDVKM come from the germline V gene. The V and J ends lost 3 bases and 4 bases respectively, with 7 bases between them. The CDR3 consists of 12 residues. DNA of the CDR3: TGTGCCAGCAGTTTTTCAGGGTACGAGCAGTACGTC. This codes for CASSFSGYEQYV.

The V call is TRBV5-1, the J call TRBJ2-7; a weak D match, TRBD2 (5 bases). V was trimmed by 6 bases and J by 3 bases, leaving 16 bases between them. The germline V gene encodes CDR1 SGHRS and CDR2 YFSETQ. The CDR3 sequence is 14 residues long. The CDR3 loop reads CASKVLRSGYEQYF. In DNA, the CDR3 is TGCGCCAGCAAGGTCCTGAGGAGCGGCTACGAGCAGTACTTC.

V is TRBV30 and J is TRBJ2-3; D gene ambiguous. Germline CDR1 reads GTSNPN; CDR2 reads SVGIG (reference sequence). Trimming left V 3 bases short and J 5 bases short, with 6 bases between. The CDR3 totals 11 residues. The CDR3 sequence: CAWSNGDTQYF. CDR3 coding DNA: TGTGCCTGGAGCAACGGAGATACGCAGTATTTT.

The V call is TRBV29-1, the J call TRBJ1-6; TRBD1 matches 7 bases. The junction had 11 bases not matched to a gene; V was cut back by 5 bases and J by 7 bases. The V gene's germline CDR1 is SQVTM and CDR2 ANQGSEA. The CDR3 has 15 amino acids. CDR3: CSVTTGNGRNSPLHF. CDR3 DNA sequence: TGCAGCGTTACGACAGGGAATGGTAGGAATTCACCCCTCCACTTT.

The V gene is TRBV4-1, the J gene TRBJ2-7; D is perhaps TRBD2 (6 bases). CDR3 length: 15 amino acids. The V end was cut by 1 base, the J end by 2 bases, with 12 bases between. Germline V gene lookup returns CDR1 MGHRA and CDR2 YSYEKL. The CDR3 coding sequence is TGCGCCAGCAGCCAAGGAAGCGGCGGGACCTACGAGCAGTACTTC. Translation gives CASSQGSGGTYEQYF.

The DNA of the CDR3 is TGTGCCAGCAGTTCCTCATCAGGGGGCTATGGCTACACCTTC. Protein product: CASSSSSGGYGYTF. V is TRBV27 and J is TRBJ1-2, with 7 bases that match TRBD1. With 4 bases clipped from V and 4 bases from J, the junction kept 6 bases outside the gene matches. Germline-derived CDR1 and CDR2 are MNHEY and SMNVEV (reference sequence). The CDR3 is made up of 14 amino acids.

The rearrangement links TRBV5-6 to TRBJ1-4; D remains ambiguous. Per germline, CDR1 SGHDT and CDR2 YYEEEE. Between the trimmed V and J ends, which lost 3 bases and 7 bases, there was a span of 13 bases. The CDR3 consists of 14 residues. In DNA, the CDR3 is TGTGCCAGCAGCTGGAAGGGAGTGGGTGAAAAACTGTTTTTT. This codes for CASSWKGVGEKLFF.

The CDR3: CASQEGTAQPQHF. CDR3 sequence (DNA): TGTGCCAGCCAAGAGGGAACGGCTCAGCCCCAGCATTTT. The J gene is TRBJ1-5, the V gene TRBV19, with D uncertain. Between the trimmed V and J ends, which lost 9 bases and 6 bases, there was a span of 15 bases. The germline gives CDR1 LNHDA, CDR2 SQIVND (reference sequence). The CDR3 totals 13 residues.

The V call is TRBV6-5, the J call TRBJ1-5, with 9 positions matching TRBD1. CDR3 length: 15 residues. With V trimmed by 6 bases and J by 8 bases, 11 bases remained unmatched. Germline CDR1 and CDR2: MNHEY and SVGAGI. CDR3 DNA sequence: TGTGCCAGCAGGCCAGAAAGACAGGGGGGTAAGCCCCAGCATTTT. This encodes CASRPERQGGKPQHF.

The rearrangement links TRBV28 to TRBJ1-2; a possible D gene is TRBD1 (5 bases). Trimming pared 8 bases from V and 4 bases from J, leaving 11 bases between. Germline V gene data show CDR1 as MDHEN and CDR2 as SYDVKM. This CDR3 is built from 12 residues. CDR3 sequence (DNA): TGTGCCAGCGGGGGGTTAGTCTATGGCTACACCTTC. As protein: CASGGLVYGYTF.

Regarding this clone: This CDR3 is also generated by other DNA sequences in the sample. The chain links TRBV27 to TRBJ2-1; 10 bases match TRBD2. This CDR3 region has 13 residues. V shed 3 bases, J shed 7 bases, and the junction held 0 bases outside the gene matches. Germline V gene sequence: CDR1 MNHEY, CDR2 SMNVEV (reference sequence). CDR3 in DNA: TGTGCCAGCAGTTTGGGACTAGCGAATGAGCAGTTCTTC. Its translation: CASSLGLANEQFF.

The DNA of the CDR3 is TGTGCCAGCAGCTGGGACAGGGGAGGCGAGCAGTACGTC. It codes for CASSWDRGGEQYV. The J gene is TRBJ2-7, the V gene TRBV7-6; 10 bases map to TRBD1. J gave up 6 bases and V 4 bases, and 3 bases lay outside the gene matches. The germline V gene has CDR1 SGHVS and CDR2 FNYEAQ. The CDR3 loop spans 13 amino acids.

V is TRBV4-2 and J is TRBJ2-3; a possible D gene is TRBD2 (5 bases). Per germline, CDR1 LGHNA and CDR2 YNFKEQ. V lost 0 bases, J lost 4 bases, and 14 bases lay in between. This CDR3 contains 16 residues. CDR3 loop: CASSQEGRGSSDTQYF. In nucleotides, the CDR3 is TGTGCCAGCAGCCAAGAGGGAAGAGGGAGTTCAGATACGCAGTATTTT.

J is TRBJ1-6 and V is TRBV11-2, with D hard to call. Trimming left V 5 bases short and J 5 bases short, with 4 bases between. The germline CDR1 and CDR2 sequences are SGHAT and FQNNGV. The CDR3 contains 12 residues. CDR3 in DNA: TGTGCCAGCAGCCCTAATAATTCACCCCTCCACTTT. This sequence encodes CASSPNNSPLHF.

CDR3 DNA sequence: TGCGCCAGCAGCCTACAGGGGGCCGGGGAGCTGTTTTTT. Protein sequence: CASSLQGAGELFF. V and J are TRBV10-2 and TRBJ2-2; 8 bases are a match to TRBD1. CDR3 length equals 13 residues. The V segment lost 6 bases and the J segment 6 bases; nucleotides outside the gene matches: 3. Germline CDR1 reads WSHSY; CDR2 reads SAAADI.

The V call is TRBV6-2 or TRBV6-3, the J call TRBJ2-3; 10 bases match TRBD2. Germline V gene data show CDR1 as MNHEY and CDR2 as SVGEGT. The CDR3 covers 16 residues. The V gene end was trimmed by 6 bases and the J gene end by 2 bases; junction bases not matched to a gene: 8. CDR3 DNA sequence: TGTGCCAGCAGCTGGACTAGCGGCAGCTTCACAGATACGCAGTATTTT. Translation gives CASSWTSGSFTDTQYF.

The V call is TRBV7-9, the J call TRBJ2-2; 9 nucleotides align to TRBD1. Trimming took 4 bases from V and 3 from J; bases not matched to a gene: 6. The CDR3 has 16 amino acids. From germline, CDR1 is SEHNR and CDR2 FQNEAQ (reference sequence). The CDR3 protein is CASSSRTGEDTGELFF. CDR3 in DNA: TGTGCCAGCAGCTCCCGGACAGGGGAGGACACCGGGGAGCTGTTTTTT.

CDR3 protein: CASSRQRGEDEQFF. CDR3 in DNA: TGCGCCAGCAGCCGACAAAGGGGTGAGGATGAGCAGTTCTTC. The rearrangement joins TRBV4-3 to TRBJ2-1; D is possibly TRBD1 (5 bases). The V gene's germline CDR1 is LGHNA and CDR2 YSLEER. V was trimmed by 4 bases and J by 8 bases, leaving 15 bases between them. CDR3 length equals 14 residues.

The chain has TRBV20-1 and TRBJ2-7; D ambiguous. CDR1 and CDR2 from the germline V gene are DFQATT and SNEGSKA (reference sequence). The V gene lost 3 bases and the J gene lost 5 bases, with 8 bases spanning the gap. The CDR3 is 11 amino acids. In DNA form, the CDR3 reads TGCAGTGCTAGTCAACGGGACGAGCAGTACTTC. Translated: CSASQRDEQYF.